The 5 T cell receptor beta chains in this list originate from one sample, sequenced in a study of T cell repertoires in cytomegalovirus infection. Each CDR3 protein is one row after TCRdb ran MiXCR on the reads. The sample has approximately 500,000 distinct CDR3 sequences, more than 15% seen once. Material for sequencing was CD8+ T cells from PBMCs. The receptors shown here come from a human donor in good health (CMV status not recorded). Some clones in this sample may be carry-over from other donors' samples.

This clonotype showed up just a few times. The chain recombines TRBV6-5 with TRBJ1-2; D is undetermined. The V and J ends lost 2 bases and 0 bases respectively, with 13 bases between them. The germline CDR1 and CDR2 sequences are MNHEY and SVGAGI. The CDR3 extends over 16 amino acids. The CDR3 sequence is CASSYVDGLANYGYTF. The CDR3 coding sequence is TGTGCCAGCAGTTACGTCGATGGTCTAGCTAACTATGGCTACACCTTC.

This clonotype was seen a few times. The rearrangement uses TRBV30 and TRBJ2-6, with D perhaps matching TRBD2 (5 bases). The length of the CDR3 is 14 residues. Trimming shortened V by 4 bases and J by 2 bases, and 9 bases separated the two germline ends. Germline CDR1 is GTSNPN and CDR2 is SVGIG (reference sequence). The CDR3 sequence is CAWTVGAGANVLTF. The CDR3 DNA is TGTGCCTGGACCGTCGGGGCTGGGGCCAACGTCCTGACTTTC.

The V and J genes are TRBV2 and TRBJ2-3, with a possible D match to TRBD2 (6 bases). Per germline, CDR1 SNHLY and CDR2 FYNNEI. The CDR3 covers 14 residues. The V and J ends lost 6 bases and 2 bases respectively, with 12 bases between them. This CDR3 is CASSDLDYTDTQYF. As DNA, the CDR3 is TGTGCCAGCAGCGATCTGGACTACACAGATACGCAGTATTTT.

To note about this clonotype: A much larger clone is a single base away; this may be a read error. The V call is TRBV7-4, the J call TRBJ1-2; 7 bases align to TRBD1. In germline, CDR1 is SGHVT, CDR2 SQSDAQ. This CDR3 is built from 14 residues. For the CDR3, the DNA is TGTGCCAACAGCAGAGACGACAGGGCGAAGGGCTACACCTTC. This gives the protein CANSRDDRAKGYTF.

As to this clonotype: The junction does not match germline at one end; this may be a read error. The chain uses TRBV10-3 and TRBJ2-5; the D call may be TRBD1 or TRBD2 (5 bases each). CDR3 length: 14 amino acids. Germline V CDR1 and CDR2: ENHRY, SYGVKD. The CDR3 protein is CAISGLGEEETPYF. The DNA of the CDR3 is TGTGCCATCAGCGGGCTGGGGGAAGAAGAGACCCCGTACTTC.